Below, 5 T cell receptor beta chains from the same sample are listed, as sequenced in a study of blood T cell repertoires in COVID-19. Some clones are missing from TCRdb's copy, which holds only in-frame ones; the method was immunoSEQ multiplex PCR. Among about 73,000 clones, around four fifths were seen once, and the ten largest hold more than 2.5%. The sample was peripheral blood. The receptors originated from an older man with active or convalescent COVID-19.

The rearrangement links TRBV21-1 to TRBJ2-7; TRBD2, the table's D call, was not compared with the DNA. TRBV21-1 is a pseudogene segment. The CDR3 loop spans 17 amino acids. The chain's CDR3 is CASSKECAGNSSYEQYF. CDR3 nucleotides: TGTGCCAGCAGCAAAGAATGTGCGGGCAATTCGTCCTACGAGCAGTACTTC.

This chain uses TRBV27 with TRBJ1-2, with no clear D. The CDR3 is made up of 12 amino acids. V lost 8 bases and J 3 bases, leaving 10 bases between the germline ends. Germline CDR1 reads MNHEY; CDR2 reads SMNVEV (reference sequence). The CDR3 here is CASSDSDYGYTF. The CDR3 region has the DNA TGTGCCAGCTCCGACTCGGACTATGGCTACACCTTC.

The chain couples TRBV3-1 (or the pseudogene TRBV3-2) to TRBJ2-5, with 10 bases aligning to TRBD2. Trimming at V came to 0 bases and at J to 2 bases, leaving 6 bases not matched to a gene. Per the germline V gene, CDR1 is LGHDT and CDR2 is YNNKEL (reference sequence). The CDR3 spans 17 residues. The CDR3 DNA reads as TGTGCCAGCAGCCAAGATCTTAGCGGGAGGAATCAAGAGACCCAGTACTTC. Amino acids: CASSQDLSGRNQETQYF.

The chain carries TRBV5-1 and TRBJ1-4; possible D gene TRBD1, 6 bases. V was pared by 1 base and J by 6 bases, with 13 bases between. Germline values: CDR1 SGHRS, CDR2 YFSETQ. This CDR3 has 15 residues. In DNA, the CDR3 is TGCGCCAGCAGCTTGTCCGGGGGGCACTATGAAAAACTGTTTTTT. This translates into CASSLSGGHYEKLFF.

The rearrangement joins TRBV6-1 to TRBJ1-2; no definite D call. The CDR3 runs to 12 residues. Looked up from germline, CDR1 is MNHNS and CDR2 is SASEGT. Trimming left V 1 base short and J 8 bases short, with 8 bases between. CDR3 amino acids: CASSEVGRGYTF. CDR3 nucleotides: TGTGCCAGCAGTGAAGTCGGGAGGGGCTACACCTTC.